A selection of T cell receptor beta chains follows, all from one sample in a study of OX40 agonist ivuxolimab in advanced cancers. Produced via immunoSEQ multiplex PCR; TCRdb's table is partial and in-frame only. The sample includes approximately 14,000 clones, roughly 76% seen only once; the top ten take 16%. The sequencing used CD4+ or CD8+ T cells sorted from blood, collected in a trial of the OX40 agonist ivuxolimab. These receptors came from an adult with an advanced solid tumor such as melanoma, head and neck, liver or kidney cancer. Each CDR3 is given with its conserved first and last residue. The order of the fields is V gene, J gene, clone size, D gene, CDR3 DNA, CDR3 protein. The D gene is left open where the match is weak. The size of a clone is reported for some rows only, either as once, few or many, or as a class for expanded clones.

v_gene: TRBV6-1; j_gene: TRBJ2-1; abundance: .; d_gene: .; CDR3nt: TGTGCCAGCAGCGACAATGAGCAGTTCTTC; CDR3aa: CASSDNEQFF
v_gene: TRBV5-4; j_gene: TRBJ2-7; abundance: once; d_gene: TRBD2; CDR3nt: TGTGCCAGCAGCTTGGTTCCGTCAGCGGGGGACTACGAGCAGTACTTC; CDR3aa: CASSLVPSAGDYEQYF
v_gene: TRBV12-5; j_gene: TRBJ2-7; abundance: .; d_gene: TRBD1; CDR3nt: TGTGCTAGTGGGCTTGACAGGGATAATCGTTACGAGCAGTACTTC; CDR3aa: CASGLDRDNRYEQYF
v_gene: TRBV4-1; j_gene: TRBJ1-1; abundance: .; d_gene: .; CDR3nt: TGCGCCAGCAGCCAAGATAATAGGGTCATGAACACTGAAGCTTTCTTT; CDR3aa: CASSQDNRVMNTEAFF
v_gene: TRBV11-1; j_gene: TRBJ2-6; abundance: .; d_gene: .; CDR3nt: TGTGCCAGCTCTGACGTCTCTGGGGCCAACGTCCTGACTTTC; CDR3aa: CASSDVSGANVLTF
v_gene: TRBV7-9; j_gene: TRBJ2-7; abundance: .; d_gene: .; CDR3nt: TGTGCCAGCAGCTTACGGGCAGGGCGCTCCTACGAGCAGTACTTC; CDR3aa: CASSLRAGRSYEQYF
v_gene: TRBV9; j_gene: TRBJ2-7; abundance: .; d_gene: TRBD1; CDR3nt: TGTGCCAGCAGCGTCACCGGGACAGGGTACGAGCAGTACTTC; CDR3aa: CASSVTGTGYEQYF
v_gene: TRBV5-1; j_gene: TRBJ2-3; abundance: .; d_gene: TRBD2; CDR3nt: TGCGCCAGCAGCTTTACGACTAGCGGAGTGGTAGATACGCAGTATTTT; CDR3aa: CASSFTTSGVVDTQYF
v_gene: TRBV7-3; j_gene: TRBJ1-2; abundance: few; d_gene: .; CDR3nt: TGTGCCAGCAGCCCAGATTTGGGCTATGGCTACACCTTC; CDR3aa: CASSPDLGYGYTF
v_gene: TRBV11-2; j_gene: TRBJ1-2; abundance: .; d_gene: .; CDR3nt: TGTGCCAGCAGCACCAGGGGAGGTGAGGGCTACACCTTC; CDR3aa: CASSTRGGEGYTF